These T cell receptor beta chains were read from a single sample in a study of identical twins. TCRdb re-analysed the 5' RACE reads in MiXCR, keeping a single row per CDR3 protein. The data hold nearly 900,000 distinct CDR3 sequences, with 9% to 15% observed a single time. The sample also formed part of further work on yellow fever vaccine responses in identical twins.

Sequencing input: PBMCs. These receptors originate from a woman between 18 and 29 years old in good health. The CDR3 runs from the conserved cysteine through the conserved F or W. A D gene is named only where the DNA matches it firmly. Only part of the rows carry a size: once, few, many, or a class if the clone is expanded.

D gene	V gene	J gene	clone size	CDR3 DNA	CDR3 protein
.	TRBV25-1	TRBJ1-1	.	TGTGCCAGCAGTGAACCCCGCGGCGGTCGAACTGAAGCTTTCTTT	CASSEPRGGRTEAFF
TRBD2	TRBV3-1	TRBJ2-1	few	TGTGCCAGCAGCCAAGATCAGGCGGGGGGACGGAATGAGCAGTTCTTC	CASSQDQAGGRNEQFF
.	TRBV10-3	TRBJ1-4	few	TGTGCCATCAGTAGTAGCGGTTCGGAAAAACTGTTTTTT	CAISSSGSEKLFF
.	TRBV7-9	TRBJ2-4	few	TGTGCCAGCAGCCCAGGGGCGGGAGACATTCAGTACTTC	CASSPGAGDIQYF
TRBD1	TRBV2	TRBJ2-1	.	TGTGCCAGCTTGACAGGGGGCGTGCAGTTCTTC	CASLTGGVQFF
TRBD2	TRBV20-1	TRBJ2-3	few	TGCAGTGCTCTCCTAGCGGGGGGGCTGAGCACAGATACGCAGTATTTT	CSALLAGGLSTDTQYF
.	TRBV7-7	TRBJ2-5	.	TGTGCCAGCAGTTCCACAGGATACAGGGATCAAGAGACCCAGTACTTC	CASSSTGYRDQETQYF
TRBD2	TRBV2	TRBJ2-1	.	TGTGCCAGCAGTATCTCGTTTGGGGAGCGGGGCCCCTCCTACAATGAGCAGTTCTTC	CASSISFGERGPSYNEQFF
.	TRBV9	TRBJ1-4	.	TGTGCCAGCAGCGTAGGTGGGGGAGGTAATGAAAAACTGTTTTTT	CASSVGGGGNEKLFF
.	TRBV12-3/TRBV12-4	TRBJ1-1	.	TGTGCCAGCAGCCCCGTCCCAATCAACACTGAAGCTTTCTTT	CASSPVPINTEAFF
.	TRBV3-1	TRBJ2-3	many	TGTGCCAGCAGCCAAGAGCTGAAGATCACAGATACGCAGTATTTT	CASSQELKITDTQYF
TRBD2	TRBV6-1	TRBJ2-1	few	TGTGCCAGCAGTCAGCGACTAGCGGGGATCTACAATGAGCAGTTCTTC	CASSQRLAGIYNEQFF
.	TRBV11-2	TRBJ2-7	few	TGTGCCAGCAGCACCGCCCGGAACGAGCAGTACTTC	CASSTARNEQYF
.	TRBV5-1	TRBJ2-1	few	TGCGCCAGTAGTACTATTGGTTCGGGGCAAAATGAGCAGTTCTTC	CASSTIGSGQNEQFF
.	TRBV7-8	TRBJ1-4	many	TGTGCCAGCAGCGTGCAACACGCTAGTGAAAAACTGTTTTTT	CASSVQHASEKLFF
TRBD2	TRBV5-1	TRBJ2-2	.	TGCGCCAGCAGCTCGGGTAGCGGGAGCCTTAACACCGGGGAGCTGTTTTTT	CASSSGSGSLNTGELFF
TRBD1	TRBV15	TRBJ1-4	.	TGTGCCACCAGCAGAGAGGGACAGGAGGAAAAACTGTTTTTT	CATSREGQEEKLFF
.	TRBV12-3/TRBV12-4	TRBJ2-6	.	TGTGCCAGCAGCTCCGGACAGCTGGGCTCTGGGGCCAACGTCCTGACTTTC	CASSSGQLGSGANVLTF